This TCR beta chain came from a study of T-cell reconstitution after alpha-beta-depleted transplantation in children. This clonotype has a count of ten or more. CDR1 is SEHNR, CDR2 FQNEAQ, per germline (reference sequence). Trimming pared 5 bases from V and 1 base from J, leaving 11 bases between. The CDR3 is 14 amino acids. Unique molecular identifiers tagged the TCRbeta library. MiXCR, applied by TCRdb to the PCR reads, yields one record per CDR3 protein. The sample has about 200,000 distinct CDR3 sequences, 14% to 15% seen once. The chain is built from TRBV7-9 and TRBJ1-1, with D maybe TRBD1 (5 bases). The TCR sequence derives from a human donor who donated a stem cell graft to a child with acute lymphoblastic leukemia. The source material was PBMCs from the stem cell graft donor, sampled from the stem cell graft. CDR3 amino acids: CASSRGAENTEAFF. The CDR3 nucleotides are TGTGCCAGCAGCCGCGGGGCGGAGAACACTGAAGCTTTCTTT.